This note documents a single TCR beta chain sequence. What this receptor recognizes is not known. No qualities accompany the bases; no much larger clone lies one base away. Preparation of the library involved the immunoSEQ multiplex PCR assay. The clones in this table, taken by TCRdb from immuneACCESS, are in-frame only. Not every clone is retained; where verified, under half of the shortfall comes from an unresolved V gene, and the cause of the rest is unknown. The sample table lists 180,000 or so clones, 91% of them with a count of one. Of the sample, about 1.6% is held by the ten largest clones. This entry belongs to a study of control samples from healthy donors and cancer patients (TCRdb year 2020). CDR1 and CDR2 were assigned from the germline V gene as MNHEY and SVGEGT. Here V drops 2 bases and J drops 6 bases, and the junction holds 3 bases not matched to any gene. The CDR3 measures 15 amino acids from cysteine to phenylalanine. The only DNA kept is the CDR3, 45 bases in frame from the first base.

The sequence links TRBV6-2 or TRBV6-3 to TRBJ2-1, with TRBD1 matching 11 junction bases. Sequencing input: blood. The clonotype originates from a woman in her twenties or thirties in good health. The nucleotide sequence reads as follows: TGTGCCAGCAGTTACCGGGACAGGGGGACCAATGAGCAGTTCTTC. Translated, it reads CASSYRDRGTNEQFF.